This TCR beta chain is from a study of OX40 agonist ivuxolimab in advanced cancers. For the wider study: Ivuxolimab was an agonistic, fully human IgG2 monoclonal antibody directed against OX40 (CD134), a costimulatory receptor. Patients were allowed to have had prior anti-PD-1, anti-PD-L1 or anti-CTLA-4 therapy, and roughly 40% of the dose-escalation patients had previously received checkpoint inhibitors. Peripheral TCRbeta sequencing was intended to test whether TCR sequence diversity was altered and clonal T-cell expansion was caused by ivuxolimab. In the dose-escalation cohort, 70% to 90% of patients were male, and the mean age was around 65 years with a range of about 20 to 80. Among the approximately 54 dose-escalation patients, approximately 20 had hepatocellular carcinoma, 15 or so melanoma, 9 renal cell carcinoma and 9 head and neck cancer. Partial responses were achieved by three dose-escalation patients, of whom one had hepatocellular carcinoma and two had cutaneous melanoma. The monotherapy dose-escalation portion (N of about 57 patients) of the phase I ivuxolimab trial is reported in the paper. Intravenous ivuxolimab was administered to patients every 2 weeks at six dose levels: 0.01, 0.1, 0.3, 1.5, 3 and 10 mg/kg. What the study reported, not specific to this receptor: Clonal expansion of both CD4+ and CD8+ blood T cells was observed from baseline to week 6 at doses 0.1 to 3.0 mg/kg. In the 0.1-3.0 mg/kg groups, partial responders had among the lowest normalized peripheral clonal expansion, particularly in CD8+ T cells. Low levels of normalized T-cell clonal expansion were also seen in some patients who did not respond. After ivuxolimab, expanded clones were on average more numerous among CD8+ T cells than among CD4+ T cells. Antigen specificity was not determined for the clonally expanded peripheral T cells.

Patients with autoimmune disease history or receiving systemic immunosuppression were excluded from the trial. Peripheral blood for TCR sequencing was drawn from every dose cohort at baseline, at cycle 4 day 1 and at cycle 7 day 1. The samples were taken from a phase I, first-in-human, multicenter, open-label dose-escalation trial of ivuxolimab. Adults with locally advanced or metastatic melanoma, renal cell carcinoma, hepatocellular carcinoma or head and neck squamous cell carcinoma were enrolled in the trial. Before TCR sequencing, CD4+ T cells and CD8+ T cells were sorted from peripheral blood as separate populations. Genomic DNA was isolated from the sorted cells so that the TCRbeta CDR3 region could be sequenced. TCRbeta CDR3 regions were sequenced using the immunoSEQ Assay. In TCRdb, the immuneACCESS table is reduced to in-frame sequences with V and J assigned. These tables do not hold every clone; where another copy was compared, an unresolved V gene accounts for under half, and the others remain unexplained. This sample lists 70,000 to 95,000 clones; more than 85% were detected once. Together, the top ten hold around 0.7% of the sample.

Remarks on this clone: It lacks a known antigen. The input lacks base qualities; no much larger clone sits a single base away.

After removal of 6 bases from V and 1 base from J, the junction retains 2 bases not matched to a gene. The CDR3, cysteine through phenylalanine, is 13 amino acids long. The DNA shown is the 39-base CDR3, in frame from base 1. CDR1 is given as SNHLY and CDR2 as FYNNEI, both from the germline V gene. Recombination joined TRBV2 with TRBJ1-1; 7 nucleotides in the junction match TRBD1. The sample was CD4+ or CD8+ T cells sorted from blood, taken in a trial of the OX40 agonist ivuxolimab. This TCR derives from an adult with an advanced solid tumor such as melanoma, head and neck, liver or kidney cancer. The CDR3 here reads CASSGQANTEAFF. The sequence in DNA is TGTGCCAGCAGCGGACAGGCGAACACTGAAGCTTTCTTT. Extended through the reference TRBV2 and TRBJ1-1 proteins, this CDR3 yields the full variable domain: EPEVTQTPSHQVTQMGQEVILRCVPISNHLYFYWYRQILGQKVEFLVSFYNNEISEKSEIFDDQFSVERPDGSNFTLKIRSTKLEDSAMYFCASSGQANTEAFFGQGTRLTVV.